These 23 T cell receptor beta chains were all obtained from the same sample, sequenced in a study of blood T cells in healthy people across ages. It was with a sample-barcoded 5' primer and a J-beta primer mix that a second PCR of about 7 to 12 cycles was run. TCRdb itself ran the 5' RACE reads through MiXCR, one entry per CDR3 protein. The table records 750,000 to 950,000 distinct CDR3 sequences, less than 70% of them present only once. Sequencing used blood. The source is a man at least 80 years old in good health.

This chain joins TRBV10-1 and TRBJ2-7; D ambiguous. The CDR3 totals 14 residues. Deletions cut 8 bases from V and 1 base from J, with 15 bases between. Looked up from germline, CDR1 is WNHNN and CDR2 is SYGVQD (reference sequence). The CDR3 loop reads CASSPRRRSYEQYF. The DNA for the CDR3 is TGCGCCAGCTCGCCCCGCAGGCGGTCCTACGAGCAGTACTTC.

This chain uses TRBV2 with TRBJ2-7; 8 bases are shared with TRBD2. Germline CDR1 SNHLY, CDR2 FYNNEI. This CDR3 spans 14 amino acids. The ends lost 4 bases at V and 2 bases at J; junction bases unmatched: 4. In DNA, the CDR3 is TGTGCCAGCAGTGGCGGTAGCGGGACCTACGAGCAGTACTTC. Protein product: CASSGGSGTYEQYF. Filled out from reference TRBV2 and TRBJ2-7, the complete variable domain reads EPEVTQTPSHQVTQMGQEVILRCVPISNHLYFYWYRQILGQKVEFLVSFYNNEISEKSEIFDDQFSVERPDGSNFTLKIRSTKLEDSAMYFCASSGGSGTYEQYFGPGTRLTVT.

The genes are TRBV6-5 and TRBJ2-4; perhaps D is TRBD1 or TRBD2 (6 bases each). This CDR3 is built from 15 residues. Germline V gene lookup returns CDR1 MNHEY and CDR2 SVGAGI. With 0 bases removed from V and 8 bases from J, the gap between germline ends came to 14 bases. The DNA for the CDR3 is TGTGCCAGCAGTTACTCGCGGGGAAGGGGGGACATTCAGTACTTC. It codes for CASSYSRGRGDIQYF.

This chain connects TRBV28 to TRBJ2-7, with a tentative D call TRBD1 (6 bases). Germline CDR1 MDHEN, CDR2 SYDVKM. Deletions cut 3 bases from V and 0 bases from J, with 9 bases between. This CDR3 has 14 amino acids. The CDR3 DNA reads TGTGCCAGCAGTTTTGGACAGTTCTCCTACGAGCAGTACTTC. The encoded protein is CASSFGQFSYEQYF.

CDR3 bases: TGTGCCAGCCGTCCCATTCGGGGGTGGGAGACCCAGTACTTC. It translates to CASRPIRGWETQYF. The chain has TRBV28 and TRBJ2-5; possible D gene TRBD2, 6 bases. The CDR3 totals 14 residues. The V end lost 8 bases, the J end lost 5 bases, and 18 bases lay between the germline ends. CDR1 is MDHEN and CDR2 is SYDVKM in the germline V gene.

The CDR3 coding sequence is TGTGCCAGCAGCTCCCGACAGGGGGCTAAGGATGAGCAGTTCTTC. It yields the protein CASSSRQGAKDEQFF. The J gene is TRBJ2-1, the V gene TRBV3-1, with 10 bases identical to TRBD1. The CDR3 has 15 amino acids. Germline V CDR1 and CDR2: LGHDT, YNNKEL (reference sequence). The V and J ends lost 5 bases and 8 bases, in that order; junction bases with no gene match: 9.

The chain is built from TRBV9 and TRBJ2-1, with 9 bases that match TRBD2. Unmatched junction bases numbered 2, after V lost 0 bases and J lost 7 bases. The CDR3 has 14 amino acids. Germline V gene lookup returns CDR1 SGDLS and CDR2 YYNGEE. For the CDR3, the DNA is TGTGCCAGCAGCGTAGGCGGGAGGGGGAATGAGCAGTTCTTC. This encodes CASSVGGRGNEQFF. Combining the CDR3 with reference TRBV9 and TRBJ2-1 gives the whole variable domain DSGVTQTPKHLITATGQRVTLRCSPRSGDLSVYWYQQSLDQGLQFLIQYYNGEERAKGNILERFSAQQFPDLHSELNLSSLELGDSALYFCASSVGGRGNEQFFGPGTRLTVL.

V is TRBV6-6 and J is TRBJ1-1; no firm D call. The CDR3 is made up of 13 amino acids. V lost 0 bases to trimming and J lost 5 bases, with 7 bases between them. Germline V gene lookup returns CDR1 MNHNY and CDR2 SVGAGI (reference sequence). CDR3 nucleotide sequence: TGTGCCAGCAGTTACTCTTATACGACTGAAGCTTTCTTT. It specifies CASSYSYTTEAFF.

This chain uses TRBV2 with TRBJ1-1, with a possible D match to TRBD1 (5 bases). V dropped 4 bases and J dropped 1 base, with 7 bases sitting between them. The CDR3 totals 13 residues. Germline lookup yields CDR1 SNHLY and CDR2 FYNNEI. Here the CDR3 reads CASSGGANTEAFF. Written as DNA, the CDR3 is TGTGCCAGCAGTGGCGGGGCGAACACTGAAGCTTTCTTT.

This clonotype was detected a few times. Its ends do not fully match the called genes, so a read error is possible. The CDR3, as DNA: TGCAGCGTTGAAGGGACAGGGATGGACTATGGTTACACCTTC. Protein sequence: CSVEGTGMDYGYTF. This chain connects TRBV29-1 to TRBJ1-2; 8 bases map to TRBD1. CDR3 length: 14 residues. Germline-derived CDR1 and CDR2 are SQVTM and ANQGSEA.

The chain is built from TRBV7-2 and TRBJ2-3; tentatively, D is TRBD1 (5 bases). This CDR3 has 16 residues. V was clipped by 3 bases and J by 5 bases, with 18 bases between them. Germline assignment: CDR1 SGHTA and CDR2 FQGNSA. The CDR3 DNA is TGTGCCAGCAGCTTGGGTGCAGTGCAAAGGGGAGATACGCAGTATTTT. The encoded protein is CASSLGAVQRGDTQYF.

The CDR3 here is CASSQEAVAHSYEQYF. The CDR3 nucleotides read TGCGCCAGCAGCCAAGAAGCAGTGGCACACTCCTACGAGCAGTACTTC. V and J are TRBV4-1 and TRBJ2-7; D not certain. The CDR3 totals 16 residues. The V gene's germline CDR1 is MGHRA and CDR2 YSYEKL. The germline V and J ends were trimmed by 0 bases and 0 bases, with 12 bases remaining between them.

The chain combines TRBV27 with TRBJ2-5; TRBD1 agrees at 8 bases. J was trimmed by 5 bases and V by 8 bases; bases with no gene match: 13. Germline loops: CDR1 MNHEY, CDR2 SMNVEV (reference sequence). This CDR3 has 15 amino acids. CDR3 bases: TGTGCCAGCCGAGAACCTCAGGGGGCGAAGGAGACCCAGTACTTC. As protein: CASREPQGAKETQYF.

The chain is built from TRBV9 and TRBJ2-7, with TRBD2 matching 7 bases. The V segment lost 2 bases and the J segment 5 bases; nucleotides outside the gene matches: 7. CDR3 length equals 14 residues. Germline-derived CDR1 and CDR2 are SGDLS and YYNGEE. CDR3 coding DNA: TGTGCCAGCAGCGTTGATGGGAGGGTCGACGAGCAGTACTTC. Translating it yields CASSVDGRVDEQYF.

As DNA, the CDR3 is TGCAGCGTTGAAGTACGGCAGGAAGGGGCCCAGTTCTTC. Translated, it gives CSVEVRQEGAQFF. This chain connects TRBV29-1 to TRBJ2-1; maybe TRBD1 (5 bases). V lost 1 base, J lost 13 bases, and 17 bases lay in between. Germline V gene lookup returns CDR1 SQVTM and CDR2 ANQGSEA. The CDR3 totals 13 residues.

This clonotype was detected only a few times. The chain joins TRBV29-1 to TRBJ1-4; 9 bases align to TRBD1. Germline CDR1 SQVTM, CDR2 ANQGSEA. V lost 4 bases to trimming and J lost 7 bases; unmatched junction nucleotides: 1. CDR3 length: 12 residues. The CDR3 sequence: CSVAQGAEKLFF. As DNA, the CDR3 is TGCAGCGTTGCACAGGGGGCTGAAAAACTGTTTTTT.

This chain's CDR3 is CASSWSLGTSETQYF. DNA of the CDR3: TGTGCCAGCAGTTGGAGCCTCGGGACTTCGGAGACCCAGTACTTC. The chain employs TRBV27 and TRBJ2-5; D possibly corresponds to TRBD2 (6 bases). The CDR3 consists of 15 residues. Trimming stripped 4 bases from V and 5 bases from J, with 17 bases between. Germline values: CDR1 MNHEY, CDR2 SMNVEV (reference sequence).

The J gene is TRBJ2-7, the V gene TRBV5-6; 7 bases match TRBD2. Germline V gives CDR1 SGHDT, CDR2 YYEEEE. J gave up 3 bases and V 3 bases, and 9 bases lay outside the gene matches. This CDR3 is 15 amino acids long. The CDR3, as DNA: TGTGCCAGCAGCTGGGCGACTAGCAAGGACTACGAGCAGTACTTC. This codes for CASSWATSKDYEQYF.

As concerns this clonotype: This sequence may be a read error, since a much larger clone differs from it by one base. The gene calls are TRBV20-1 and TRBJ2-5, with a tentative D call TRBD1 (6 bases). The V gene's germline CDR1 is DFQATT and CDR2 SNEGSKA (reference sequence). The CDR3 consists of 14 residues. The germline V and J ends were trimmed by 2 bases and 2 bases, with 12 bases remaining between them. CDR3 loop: CSARLGGEQETQYF. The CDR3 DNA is TGCAGTGCTAGATTAGGGGGAGAGCAAGAGACCCAGTACTTC.

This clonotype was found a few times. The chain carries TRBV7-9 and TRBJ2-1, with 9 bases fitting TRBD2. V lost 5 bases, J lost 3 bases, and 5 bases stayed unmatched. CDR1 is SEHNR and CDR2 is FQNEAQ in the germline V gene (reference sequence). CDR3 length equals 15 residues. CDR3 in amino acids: CASSRGRAFYNEQFF. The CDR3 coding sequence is TGTGCCAGCAGCCGCGGGAGGGCCTTCTACAATGAGCAGTTCTTC.

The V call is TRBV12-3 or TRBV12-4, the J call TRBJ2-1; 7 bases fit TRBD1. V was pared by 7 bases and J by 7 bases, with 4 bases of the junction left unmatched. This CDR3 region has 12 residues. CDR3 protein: CASTTGWNEQFF. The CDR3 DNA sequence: TGTGCCAGCACGACAGGGTGGAATGAGCAGTTCTTC.

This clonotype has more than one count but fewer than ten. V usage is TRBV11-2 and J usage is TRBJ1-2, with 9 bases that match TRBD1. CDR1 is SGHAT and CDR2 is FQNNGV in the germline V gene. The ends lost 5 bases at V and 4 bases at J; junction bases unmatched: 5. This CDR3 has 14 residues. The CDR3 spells CASSADRGGYGYTF. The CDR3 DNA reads TGTGCCAGCAGCGCGGACAGGGGCGGCTATGGCTACACCTTC. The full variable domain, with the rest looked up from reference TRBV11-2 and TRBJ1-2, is EAGVAQSPRYKIIEKRQSVAFWCNPISGHATLYWYQQILGQGPKLLIQFQNNGVVDDSQLPKDRFSAERLKGVDSTLKIQPAKLEDSAVYLCASSADRGGYGYTFGSGTRLTVV.

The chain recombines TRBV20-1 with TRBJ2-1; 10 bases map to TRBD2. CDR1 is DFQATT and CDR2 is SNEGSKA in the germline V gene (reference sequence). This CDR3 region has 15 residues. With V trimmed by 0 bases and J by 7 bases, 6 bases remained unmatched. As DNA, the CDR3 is TGCAGTGCTAGAGATCGGACTAGCGGAGGGAATGAGCAGTTCTTC. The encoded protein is CSARDRTSGGNEQFF.